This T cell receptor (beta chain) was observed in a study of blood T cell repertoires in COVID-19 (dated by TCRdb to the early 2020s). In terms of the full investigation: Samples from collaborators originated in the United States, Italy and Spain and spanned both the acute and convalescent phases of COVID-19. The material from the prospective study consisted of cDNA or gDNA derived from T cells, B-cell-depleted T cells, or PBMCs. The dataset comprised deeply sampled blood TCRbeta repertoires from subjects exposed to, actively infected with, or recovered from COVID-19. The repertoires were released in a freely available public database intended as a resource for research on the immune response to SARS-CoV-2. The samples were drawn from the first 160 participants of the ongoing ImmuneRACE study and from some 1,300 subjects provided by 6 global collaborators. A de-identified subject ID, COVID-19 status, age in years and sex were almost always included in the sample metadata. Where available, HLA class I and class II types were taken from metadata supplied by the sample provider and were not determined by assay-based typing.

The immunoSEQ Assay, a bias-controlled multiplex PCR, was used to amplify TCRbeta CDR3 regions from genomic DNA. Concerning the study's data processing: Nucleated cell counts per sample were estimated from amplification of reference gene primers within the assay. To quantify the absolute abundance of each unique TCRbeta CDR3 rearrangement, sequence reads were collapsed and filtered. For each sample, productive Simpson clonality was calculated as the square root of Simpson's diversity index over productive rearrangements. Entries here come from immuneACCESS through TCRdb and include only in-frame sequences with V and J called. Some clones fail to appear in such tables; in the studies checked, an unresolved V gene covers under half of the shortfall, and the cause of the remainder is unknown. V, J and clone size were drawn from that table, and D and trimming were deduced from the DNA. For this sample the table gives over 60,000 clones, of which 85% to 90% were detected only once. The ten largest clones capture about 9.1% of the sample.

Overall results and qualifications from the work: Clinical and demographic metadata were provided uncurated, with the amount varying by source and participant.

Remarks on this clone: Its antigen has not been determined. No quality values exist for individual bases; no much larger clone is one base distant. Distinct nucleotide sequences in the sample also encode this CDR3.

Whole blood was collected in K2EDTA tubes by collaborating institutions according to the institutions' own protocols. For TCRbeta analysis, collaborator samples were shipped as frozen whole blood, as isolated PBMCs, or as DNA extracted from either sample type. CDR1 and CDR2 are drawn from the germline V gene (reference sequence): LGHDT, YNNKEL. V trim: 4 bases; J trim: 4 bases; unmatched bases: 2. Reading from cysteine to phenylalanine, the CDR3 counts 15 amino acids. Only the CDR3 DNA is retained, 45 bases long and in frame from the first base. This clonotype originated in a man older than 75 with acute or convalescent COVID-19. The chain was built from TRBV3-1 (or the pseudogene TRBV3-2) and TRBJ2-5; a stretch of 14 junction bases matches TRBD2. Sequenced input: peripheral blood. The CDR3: CASSLGLAGGETQYF. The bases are TGTGCCAGCAGCCTCGGACTAGCGGGAGGAGAGACCCAGTACTTC.